Presented here are 27 T cell receptor beta chains from one specimen sequenced in a study of T-cell memory formation after mild COVID-19 (dated by TCRdb to about 2021). Receptors were amplified or captured by 5' RACE. Sequencing relied on an Illumina NovaSeq 6000. TCRdb handled the public reads itself, with Q25 trimming in fastp and clone calling in MiXCR, and kept productive beta chains. Rows are combined by CDR3 protein, so each entry shows the most common genes and DNA. For this sample the table gives fewer than 650,000 distinct CDR3 sequences, of which roughly 17% were detected only once. The ten largest clones add up to roughly 7.7% of the sample. The sequencing sample was made of PBMCs or a T cell subset sorted from them (not recorded which). The receptors were gathered from an adult woman who had mild COVID-19 (a few samples of this study predate the infection). The sample titles of this study are shuffled in the database, so cell type and time point are left out; the donor was told from shared clones.

In its sample, this clonotype was seen many times. The chain recombines TRBV4-2 with TRBJ2-3, with 16 bases aligning to TRBD2. V lost 3 bases to trimming and J lost 0 bases; unmatched junction nucleotides: 3. The CDR3 extends over 18 amino acids. CDR1 and CDR2 from the germline V gene are LGHNA and YNFKEQ. The chain's CDR3 is CASSQGLAGGPSTDTQYF. The CDR3 DNA reads TGTGCCAGCAGCCAGGGACTAGCGGGAGGGCCAAGCACAGATACGCAGTATTTT.

The rearrangement uses TRBV7-2 and TRBJ2-3; 9 bases map to TRBD1. V lost 5 bases, J lost 2 bases, and 8 bases stayed unmatched. Germline V CDR1 and CDR2: SGHTA, FQGNSA. CDR3 length equals 16 residues. The CDR3 reads CASSPRTGVATDTQYF. The CDR3, as DNA: TGTGCCAGCAGCCCGCGGACAGGGGTTGCCACAGATACGCAGTATTTT.

The chain employs TRBV3-1 and TRBJ2-7, with TRBD2 matching 9 bases. The CDR3 runs to 15 residues. Germline lookup yields CDR1 LGHDT and CDR2 YNNKEL (reference sequence). The junction had 3 bases not matched to a gene; V was cut back by 3 bases and J by 0 bases. The CDR3 here is CASSQTSGFSYEQYF. Written as DNA, the CDR3 is TGTGCCAGCAGCCAGACTAGCGGTTTCTCCTACGAGCAGTACTTC.

This clonotype was detected only a few times. The chain recombines TRBV7-6 with TRBJ2-2, with D hard to call. This CDR3 is built from 14 residues. The V gene's germline CDR1 is SGHVS and CDR2 FNYEAQ. V dropped 2 bases and J dropped 3 bases, with 7 bases sitting between them. CDR3 nucleotides: TGTGCCAGCAGCTTACTTGAATACACCGGGGAGCTGTTTTTT. This gives the protein CASSLLEYTGELFF.

The table lists this clonotype with a few counts. The chain recombines TRBV7-9 with TRBJ2-3, with TRBD2 matching 10 bases. Unmatched junction bases numbered 15, after V lost 5 bases and J lost 4 bases. Germline V gene lookup returns CDR1 SEHNR and CDR2 FQNEAQ (reference sequence). CDR3 length: 18 residues. CDR3 nucleotide sequence: TGTGCCAGCAGCCCAACCCGGGGTACTAGCGGGATTCCAGATACGCAGTATTTT. Protein product: CASSPTRGTSGIPDTQYF.

This clonotype came up once. The chain recombines TRBV5-1 with TRBJ2-2, with D hard to call. Looked up from germline, CDR1 is SGHRS and CDR2 is YFSETQ. Trimming shortened V by 0 bases and J by 0 bases, and 12 bases separated the two germline ends. This CDR3 is built from 17 residues. The CDR3 nucleotides read TGCGCCAGCAGCTTGGCCTACGCTCTAGCGAACACCGGGGAGCTGTTTTTT. Translated, it gives CASSLAYALANTGELFF.

This clonotype was seen only a few times. The chain couples TRBV12-3 or TRBV12-4 to TRBJ1-5, with D possibly TRBD1 on 6 matching bases. The V and J ends lost 8 bases and 4 bases respectively, with 9 bases between them. This CDR3 spans 12 amino acids. As DNA, the CDR3 is TGTGCCAGCCGGACAGTAAATCAGCCCCAGCATTTT. Encoded protein: CASRTVNQPQHF.

The chain joins TRBV29-1 to TRBJ1-1; no reliable D call. V gave up 6 bases and J gave up 1 base, with 12 bases separating them. CDR1 is SQVTM, CDR2 ANQGSEA, per germline. The length of the CDR3 is 13 residues. The CDR3 is CSVETTQNTEAFF. The CDR3 DNA is TGCAGCGTGGAGACAACCCAGAACACTGAAGCTTTCTTT.

The rearrangement joins TRBV29-1 to TRBJ2-7, with D perhaps assigned TRBD1 or TRBD2 (5 bases each). The CDR3 contains 13 residues. V was shortened by 4 bases and J by 3 bases, with 13 bases between the two germline ends. From germline, CDR1 is SQVTM and CDR2 ANQGSEA. DNA of the CDR3: TGCAGCGTTGCCGTGGGGGTAAACTACGAGCAGTACTTC. The encoded protein is CSVAVGVNYEQYF.

The chain recombines TRBV6-1 with TRBJ1-1; weak D call: TRBD1 (6 bases). CDR1 and CDR2 (germline): MNHNS, SASEGT. This CDR3 region has 13 residues. V was cut by 11 bases and J by 1 base, with 14 bases left in between. The CDR3, as DNA: TGTGCCTCCCAAGGACAGCCGAACACTGAAGCTTTCTTT. Residues: CASQGQPNTEAFF.

The CDR3 protein is CASSPSHSTDTQYF. The CDR3 DNA sequence: TGTGCCAGCAGTCCCAGTCACAGCACAGATACGCAGTATTTT. The V gene is TRBV12-3 or TRBV12-4, the J gene TRBJ2-3; no reliable D call. The CDR3 extends over 14 amino acids. V shed 5 bases and J shed 0 bases, with 9 bases lying between them.

This clonotype was seen a handful of times. The genes are TRBV18 and TRBJ1-5; a possible D gene is TRBD1 (5 bases). Trimming pared 3 bases from V and 6 bases from J, leaving 9 bases between. Germline V gene lookup returns CDR1 KGHSH and CDR2 LQKENI. This CDR3 comprises 13 residues. DNA for the CDR3: TGTGCCAGCTCACCTCTAGACAGTCAGCCCCAGCATTTT. This gives the protein CASSPLDSQPQHF.

This clonotype was observed a few times. The chain employs TRBV10-3 and TRBJ2-1; D might be TRBD1 (6 bases). The CDR3 loop spans 15 amino acids. Deletions cut 3 bases from V and 4 bases from J, with 13 bases between. Germline V lookup: CDR1 ENHRY, CDR2 SYGVKD. CDR3: CAISEQGGGYNEQFF. CDR3 in DNA: TGTGCCATCAGTGAACAGGGTGGTGGATACAATGAGCAGTTCTTC.

This clonotype has just a few counts. The rearrangement links TRBV6-2 or TRBV6-3 to TRBJ1-2; D not resolved. The V gene lost 0 bases and the J gene lost 5 bases, with 7 bases spanning the gap. This CDR3 region has 13 residues. Germline CDR1 MNHEY, CDR2 SVGEGT. CDR3 loop: CASSYSVQYGYTF. The CDR3, as DNA: TGTGCCAGCAGTTACTCCGTTCAATATGGCTACACCTTC.

This chain connects TRBV5-1 to TRBJ2-7; 7 positions agree with TRBD2. Germline lookup yields CDR1 SGHRS and CDR2 YFSETQ. V lost 4 bases and J lost 0; bases outside the gene matches: 4. This CDR3 comprises 14 residues. CDR3 loop: CASSAGDYSYEQYF. CDR3 bases: TGCGCCAGCAGCGCTGGGGACTACTCCTACGAGCAGTACTTC.

The chain is built from TRBV6-5 and TRBJ1-1, with 7 positions matching TRBD1. V trimming: 6 bases; J trimming: 7 bases; junction bases outside the gene matches: 11. The CDR3 runs 14 residues. CDR1 is MNHEY and CDR2 is SVGAGI in the germline V gene. CDR3 bases: TGTGCCAGCAGCCGCCGAGGGGGCCGGCTTGAAGCTTTCTTT. Amino acids: CASSRRGGRLEAFF.

V gene TRBV7-2 combines with J gene TRBJ2-4, with D unclear. V gave up 1 base and J gave up 0 bases, with 10 bases separating them. Germline V gives CDR1 SGHTA, CDR2 FQGNSA. This CDR3 is 16 amino acids long. The chain's CDR3 is CASSLDASLAKNIQYF. DNA of the CDR3: TGTGCCAGCAGCTTAGACGCCAGCCTAGCCAAAAACATTCAGTACTTC.

This clonotype was observed a few times. V is TRBV5-6 and J is TRBJ1-1, with D uncertain. The CDR3 covers 14 residues. Germline CDR1 is SGHDT and CDR2 is YYEEEE. V lost 3 bases, J lost 1 base, and 10 bases lay in between. This CDR3 reads CASSYVWGNTEAFF. The DNA of the CDR3 is TGTGCCAGCAGCTATGTGTGGGGGAACACTGAAGCTTTCTTT.

Concerning this clonotype itself: Mismatch with germline at one junction end may stem from a read error. The genes are TRBV6-6 and TRBJ1-5; 9 positions agree with TRBD1. This CDR3 is built from 16 residues. Germline lookup yields CDR1 MNHNY and CDR2 SVGAGI (reference sequence). The CDR3 nucleotides read TGTGCCAGCAGCCCCGGGACAGGGAGCCCCAATCGGCCCCAGCATTTT. It encodes CASSPGTGSPNRPQHF.

V is TRBV7-2 and J is TRBJ2-7; 7 positions agree with TRBD1. V shed 5 bases and J 3 bases; nucleotides not matched to a gene: 13. CDR1 SGHTA and CDR2 FQGNSA come from the germline V gene. The CDR3 loop spans 16 amino acids. Here the CDR3 DNA reads TGTGCCAGCAGCCTAACAGGGGCACCCGATCTCTACGAGCAGTACTTC. Amino acids: CASSLTGAPDLYEQYF.

The J gene is TRBJ1-3, the V gene TRBV29-1; D perhaps matches TRBD1 (6 bases). The V gene's germline CDR1 is SQVTM and CDR2 ANQGSEA. The CDR3 totals 19 residues. The V end was cut by 2 bases, the J end by 0 bases, with 23 bases between. The CDR3 DNA follows: TGCAGCGTTGAATTGGGAAACAGGGAAACCGATGCCTCTGGAAACACCATATATTTT. Translated, it gives CSVELGNRETDASGNTIYF.

V and J are TRBV7-9 and TRBJ2-7; 7 bases are a match to TRBD2. The V segment lost 1 base and the J segment 5 bases; nucleotides outside the gene matches: 8. Germline V gene lookup returns CDR1 SEHNR and CDR2 FQNEAQ (reference sequence). CDR3 length equals 15 residues. The CDR3 reads CASSLGSGGSDEQYF. DNA for the CDR3: TGTGCCAGCAGCTTAGGGTCGGGAGGTTCCGACGAGCAGTACTTC.

This chain joins TRBV10-3 and TRBJ1-3; D is perhaps TRBD1 (5 bases). The CDR3 has 14 residues. V lost 7 bases and J lost 4, with 14 bases in between. Germline V gene data show CDR1 as ENHRY and CDR2 as SYGVKD. CDR3 residues: CAIMGQGLGNTIYF. The CDR3 DNA reads TGTGCCATCATGGGGCAGGGACTAGGAAACACCATATATTTT.

The sample holds a few counts of this clonotype. This chain connects TRBV7-6 to TRBJ1-5; D gene ambiguous. The CDR3 loop spans 16 amino acids. The germline gives CDR1 SGHVS, CDR2 FNYEAQ. The ends were cut back, 5 bases at V and 1 base at J, with 15 bases in the middle. CDR3 sequence reads: CASSALSGISNQPQHF. DNA of the CDR3: TGTGCCAGCAGCGCCCTGTCGGGGATAAGCAATCAGCCCCAGCATTTT.

There are a few counts of this clonotype. V gene TRBV20-1 combines with J gene TRBJ1-2, with D maybe TRBD1 (5 bases). The CDR3 is 14 residues long. The V end lost 4 bases, the J end lost 12 bases, and 24 bases lay between the germline ends. Germline lookup yields CDR1 DFQATT and CDR2 SNEGSKA (reference sequence). The CDR3 region is CSAILADSSNVHTF. The CDR3 DNA is TGCAGTGCTATATTGGCCGACAGCTCCAACGTGCACACCTTC.

The chain uses TRBV12-3 or TRBV12-4 and TRBJ2-1, with TRBD1 identical over 9 bases. Losses at the gene ends were 1 base for V and 6 bases for J; bases not matched to a gene: 4. The CDR3 spans 15 residues. CDR3 region: CASSLDRGPLNEQFF. The CDR3 region has the DNA TGTGCCAGCAGTTTAGACAGGGGGCCTCTCAATGAGCAGTTCTTC.

The rearrangement joins TRBV6-2 or TRBV6-3 to TRBJ2-5; no clear D. Trimming took 2 bases from V and 5 from J, leaving 9 bases between them. The V gene's germline CDR1 is MNHEY and CDR2 SVGEGT. The CDR3 has 13 amino acids. CDR3 sequence reads: CASSYGPMETQYF. The CDR3 region has the DNA TGTGCCAGCAGTTACGGACCGATGGAGACCCAGTACTTC.